Following are 22 T cell receptor beta chains from one sample sequenced in a study of control samples from healthy donors and cancer patients. TCRdb's table, derived via immunoSEQ multiplex PCR, lists solely in-frame clones and lacks some. Among approximately 160,000 clones listed, 93% were seen once. The specimen was blood. These receptors were collected from a woman in her fifties or sixties in good health.

The V and J genes are TRBV3-1 (or the pseudogene TRBV3-2) and TRBJ1-1; TRBD1 is a possible D gene (5 bases). V lost 3 bases to trimming and J lost 0 bases, with 11 bases between them. The CDR3 contains 15 residues. The V gene's germline CDR1 is LGHDT and CDR2 YNNKEL (reference sequence). The DNA for the CDR3 is TGTGCCAGCAGCCAGTCCGACAGAATGAACACTGAAGCTTTCTTT. Residues: CASSQSDRMNTEAFF.

The gene calls are TRBV5-5 and TRBJ1-1; maybe TRBD1 (6 bases). With 4 bases removed from V and 5 bases from J, the gap between germline ends came to 18 bases. Germline CDR1 and CDR2: SGHKS and YYEKEE (reference sequence). The CDR3 contains 15 residues. DNA of the CDR3: TGTGCCAGCAGCCCAGGACAGACTAGGTCGACTGAAGCTTTCTTT. As protein: CASSPGQTRSTEAFF.

The rearrangement uses TRBV5-1 and TRBJ1-4; 8 bases match TRBD1. The CDR3 is 16 amino acids. The V gene end was trimmed by 5 bases and the J gene end by 1 base; junction bases not matched to a gene: 7. Germline V lookup: CDR1 SGHRS, CDR2 YFSETQ. CDR3 in amino acids: CASSYQGAGTNEKLFF. The DNA for the CDR3 is TGCGCCAGCAGTTACCAGGGGGCGGGAACTAATGAAAAACTGTTTTTT.

This clone has only one observation. V and J are TRBV7-8 and TRBJ2-2; D unclear. This CDR3 has 15 amino acids. CDR1 and CDR2 from the germline V gene are SGHVS and FQNEAQ. V lost 5 bases, J lost 1 base, and 11 bases lay in between. The chain's CDR3 is CASSRRLGNTGELFF. The CDR3 nucleotides read TGTGCCAGCAGCCGGCGTCTGGGGAACACCGGGGAGCTGTTTTTT. Based on the CDR3 plus reference TRBV7-8 and TRBJ2-2, the full variable domain is GAGVSQSPRYKVAKRGQDVALRCDPISGHVSLFWYQQALGQGPEFLTYFQNEAQLDKSGLPSDRFFAERPEGSVSTLKIQRTQQEDSAVYLCASSRRLGNTGELFFGEGSRLTVL.

This clone was picked up one time. The chain employs TRBV5-5 and TRBJ2-4; D unclear. There are 12 residues in the CDR3. With 4 bases removed from V and 4 bases from J, the gap between germline ends came to 6 bases. In germline, CDR1 is SGHKS, CDR2 YYEKEE (reference sequence). The CDR3, as DNA: TGTGCCAGCAGCGAGAAAAAAAACATTCAGTACTTC. Its translation is CASSEKKNIQYF.

The V and J genes are TRBV18 and TRBJ1-1, with TRBD1 as a possible D gene (6 bases). From germline, CDR1 is KGHSH and CDR2 LQKENI. The V and J ends lost 2 bases and 1 base respectively, with 8 bases between them. The CDR3 has 14 amino acids. The CDR3 loop is CASSPYRENTEAFF. The CDR3 coding sequence is TGTGCCAGCTCACCATACAGGGAGAACACTGAAGCTTTCTTT.

The gene calls are TRBV27 and TRBJ2-2, with D uncertain. The V and J ends lost 7 bases and 3 bases respectively, with 12 bases between them. Germline CDR1 MNHEY, CDR2 SMNVEV (reference sequence). The CDR3 extends over 14 amino acids. CDR3 loop: CASMEPPYTGELFF. Written as DNA, the CDR3 is TGTGCCAGCATGGAGCCTCCTTACACCGGGGAGCTGTTTTTT.

DNA of the CDR3: TGTGCCAGCAGCGTCTTGGGGGGGAATTCACCCCTCCACTTT. It translates to CASSVLGGNSPLHF. V usage is TRBV9 and J usage is TRBJ1-6, with a weak D call TRBD1 (5 bases). The CDR3 is 14 amino acids. Trimming left V 2 bases short and J 7 bases short, with 10 bases between. Germline lookup yields CDR1 SGDLS and CDR2 YYNGEE. The full variable domain, with the rest looked up from reference TRBV9 and TRBJ1-6, is DSGVTQTPKHLITATGQRVTLRCSPRSGDLSVYWYQQSLDQGLQFLIQYYNGEERAKGNILERFSAQQFPDLHSELNLSSLELGDSALYFCASSVLGGNSPLHFGNGTRLTVT.

V is TRBV10-3 and J is TRBJ1-3; D ambiguous. The CDR3 loop spans 14 amino acids. V was pared by 6 bases and J by 0 bases, with 9 bases between. In germline, CDR1 is ENHRY, CDR2 SYGVKD. CDR3 sequence (DNA): TGTGCCATCAGCGGACTGAACTCTGGAAACACCATATATTTT. Protein sequence: CAISGLNSGNTIYF.

The chain recombines TRBV7-2 with TRBJ1-5, with TRBD1 matching over 8 bases. The V gene end was trimmed by 5 bases and the J gene end by 7 bases; junction bases not matched to a gene: 7. This CDR3 is built from 14 residues. Germline-derived CDR1 and CDR2 are SGHTA and FQGNSA. The CDR3 loop reads CASSGQGMNQPQHF. CDR3 DNA sequence: TGTGCCAGCAGCGGACAGGGTATGAACCAGCCCCAGCATTTT.

The chain couples TRBV7-2 to TRBJ2-3; D possibly corresponds to TRBD2 (5 bases). Germline values: CDR1 SGHTA, CDR2 FQGNSA. Trimming left V 1 base short and J 5 bases short, with 13 bases between. The CDR3 length is 15 residues. The CDR3 here is CASSLGGLYLDTQYF. In DNA form, the CDR3 reads TGTGCCAGCAGCTTAGGCGGGCTGTACCTAGATACGCAGTATTTT.

The chain links TRBV7-9 to TRBJ1-4; 8 positions agree with TRBD1. CDR1 and CDR2 from the germline V gene are SEHNR and FQNEAQ (reference sequence). The CDR3 extends over 16 amino acids. Losses at the gene ends were 1 base for V and 4 bases for J; bases not matched to a gene: 5. The CDR3 loop reads CASSLGQGAGNEKLFF. DNA for the CDR3: TGTGCCAGCAGCTTAGGGCAGGGGGCTGGTAATGAAAAACTGTTTTTT.

In DNA form, the CDR3 reads TGTGCCAGCAGTGAAGCCCTAACATCCTGGGACTCTGGGGCCAACGTCCTGACTTTC. Protein product: CASSEALTSWDSGANVLTF. The V call is TRBV2, the J call TRBJ2-6; D is ambiguous. V gave up 0 bases and J gave up 0 bases, with 15 bases separating them. In germline, CDR1 is SNHLY, CDR2 FYNNEI. This CDR3 contains 19 residues.

The chain is built from TRBV5-4 and TRBJ1-5; maybe TRBD1 (6 bases). This CDR3 contains 16 residues. Trimming removed 0 bases at V and 4 bases at J, with 14 bases between. The V gene's germline CDR1 is SGHNT and CDR2 YYREEE (reference sequence). CDR3 loop: CASSLGGHAKNQPQHF. CDR3 coding DNA: TGTGCCAGCAGCTTGGGGGGACACGCGAAAAATCAGCCCCAGCATTTT.

This sequence joins TRBV7-9 and TRBJ1-4, with 9 bases that match TRBD1. The germline CDR1 and CDR2 sequences are SEHNR and FQNEAQ (reference sequence). V lost 0 bases, J lost 8 bases, and 10 bases stayed unmatched. The CDR3 has 17 residues. As DNA, the CDR3 is TGTGCCAGCAGCTTAGCGGAATGGACAGGGGTTGGGGAAAAACTGTTTTTT. This translates into CASSLAEWTGVGEKLFF.

This chain connects TRBV7-2 to TRBJ2-7; possibly TRBD1 or TRBD2 for D (7 bases each). CDR1 is SGHTA, CDR2 FQGNSA, per germline. Between the trimmed V and J ends, which lost 5 bases and 2 bases, there was a span of 16 bases. The CDR3 is 15 residues long. The CDR3 is CASSQSSGTAYEQYF. The CDR3 nucleotides are TGTGCCAGCAGCCAATCGAGCGGGACAGCCTACGAGCAGTACTTC.

This chain connects TRBV24-1 to TRBJ1-1; D perhaps matches TRBD1 (6 bases). Germline assignment: CDR1 KGHDR and CDR2 SFDVKD. Trimming left V 12 bases short and J 1 base short, with 23 bases between. The CDR3 is 16 amino acids. CDR3 in DNA: TGTGCCCCGGCTTCGGGGGGCTCTTCCCCGAACACTGAAGCTTTCTTT. The encoded protein is CAPASGGSSPNTEAFF.

V and J are TRBV5-1 and TRBJ2-1; D is possibly TRBD1 or TRBD2 (5 bases each). The germline V and J ends were trimmed by 2 bases and 9 bases, with 15 bases remaining between them. Per the germline V gene, CDR1 is SGHRS and CDR2 is YFSETQ. The CDR3 spans 14 residues. The CDR3 loop reads CASSFGTAASEQFF. The CDR3 DNA is TGCGCCAGCAGCTTTGGGACCGCGGCATCTGAGCAGTTCTTC. The whole variable domain, filled in from reference TRBV5-1 and TRBJ2-1, reads KAGVTQTPRYLIKTRGQQVTLSCSPISGHRSVSWYQQTPGQGLQFLFEYFSETQRNKGNFPGRFSGRQFSNSRSEMNVSTLELGDSALYLCASSFGTAASEQFFGPGTRLTVL.

This chain connects TRBV27 to TRBJ1-1; D is unresolved. The V end lost 4 bases, the J end lost 4 bases, and 13 bases lay between the germline ends. Germline V gene lookup returns CDR1 MNHEY and CDR2 SMNVEV (reference sequence). The CDR3 length is 14 residues. CDR3 amino acids: CASSSGPRSTEAFF. The CDR3 bases are TGTGCCAGCAGTTCTGGACCGAGGAGCACTGAAGCTTTCTTT.

The chain recombines TRBV7-9 with TRBJ2-2; 9 bases match TRBD1. The CDR3 has 14 amino acids. V gave up 10 bases and J gave up 4 bases; unmatched junction bases: 7. The V gene's germline CDR1 is SEHNR and CDR2 FQNEAQ (reference sequence). The CDR3 loop is CAKTTGGRTGELFF. DNA for the CDR3: TGTGCCAAAACGACAGGGGGACGCACCGGGGAGCTGTTTTTT.

The chain combines TRBV10-3 with TRBJ2-7; 9 bases are shared with TRBD2. V was pared by 10 bases and J by 7 bases, with 11 bases of the junction left unmatched. Germline assignment: CDR1 ENHRY and CDR2 SYGVKD. The CDR3 loop spans 13 amino acids. The CDR3 here is CATKRGEPEEQYF. The CDR3 coding sequence is TGTGCCACCAAGCGGGGGGAGCCGGAAGAGCAGTACTTC.

The genes are TRBV6-2 or TRBV6-3 and TRBJ1-2; D uncertain. Between the trimmed V and J ends, which lost 6 bases and 2 bases, there was a span of 16 bases. There are 15 residues in the CDR3. Germline lookup yields CDR1 MNHEY and CDR2 SVGEGT. Written as DNA, the CDR3 is TGTGCCAGCAGCCGGACCACGGCGGTGAACTATGGCTACACCTTC. Its protein product is CASSRTTAVNYGYTF.